These 31 T cell receptor beta chains were all obtained from the same sample, sequenced in a study of OX40 agonist ivuxolimab in advanced cancers. Method: immunoSEQ multiplex PCR; TCRdb's copy keeps in-frame clones and lacks some. The sample includes over 65,000 clones, roughly 87% seen only once; the top ten take roughly 5.8%. The starting material was CD4+ or CD8+ T cells sorted from blood, obtained in a trial of the OX40 agonist ivuxolimab. The receptors were gathered from an adult with an advanced solid tumor such as melanoma, head and neck, liver or kidney cancer.

The V and J genes are TRBV2 and TRBJ1-5; D remains unclear. V lost 11 bases and J lost 0, with 11 bases in between. The length of the CDR3 is 13 residues. Per germline, CDR1 SNHLY and CDR2 FYNNEI. CDR3 in DNA: TGTGCCGCTTCCAGGTATAGCAATCAGCCCCAGCATTTT. It codes for CAASRYSNQPQHF.

V is TRBV6-5 and J is TRBJ2-5; TRBD2 is a possible D gene (6 bases). CDR3 length equals 14 residues. Trimming pared 0 bases from V and 9 bases from J, leaving 14 bases between. Germline V gene data show CDR1 as MNHEY and CDR2 as SVGAGI. The CDR3 nucleotides read TGTGCCAGCAGTTACTCGCCCTTGGGGAGGTCCCAGTACTTC. Translating it yields CASSYSPLGRSQYF.

This sequence joins TRBV28 and TRBJ1-6, with D unresolved. This CDR3 is built from 15 residues. Germline V gene sequence: CDR1 MDHEN, CDR2 SYDVKM. The V end lost 1 base, the J end lost 10 bases, and 14 bases lay between the germline ends. This CDR3 is CASSLFGAERSPLHF. The CDR3 nucleotides are TGTGCCAGCAGTTTATTCGGAGCGGAGAGGTCACCCCTCCACTTT. Looking up the rest from reference TRBV28 and TRBJ1-6 gives the full variable domain: DVKVTQSSRYLVKRTGEKVFLECVQDMDHENMFWYRQDPGLGLRLIYFSYDVKMKEKGDIPEGYSVSREKKERFSLILESASTNQTSMYLCASSLFGAERSPLHFGNGTRLTVT.

The genes are TRBV11-1 and TRBJ1-1; 9 bases are a match to TRBD1. Germline trimming cut 7 bases from V and 0 bases from J; bases unmatched to any gene: 18. The germline CDR1 and CDR2 sequences are SGHAT and FQDESV (reference sequence). There are 19 residues in the CDR3. This CDR3 reads CASTKASPGQGTMNTEAFF. CDR3 in DNA: TGTGCCAGCACCAAGGCCAGTCCCGGACAGGGGACGATGAACACTGAAGCTTTCTTT.

The CDR3 here is CASSDLAWTGRTEAFF. As DNA, the CDR3 is TGCGCCAGCAGTGACCTGGCCTGGACAGGTAGGACTGAAGCTTTCTTT. The chain combines TRBV10-2 with TRBJ1-1; 7 bases align to TRBD1. The CDR3 is 16 amino acids. Germline CDR1 WSHSY, CDR2 SAAADI. Trimming took 3 bases from V and 5 from J; bases not matched to a gene: 12.

V and J are TRBV6-4 and TRBJ2-1; 11 nucleotides line up with TRBD2. This CDR3 is built from 15 residues. Trimming at V came to 5 bases and at J to 4 bases, leaving 4 bases not matched to a gene. Germline V gene sequence: CDR1 MRHNA, CDR2 SNTAGT. CDR3 protein: CASSSGTSGYNEQFF. The CDR3 nucleotides read TGTGCCAGCAGTTCCGGGACTAGCGGTTACAATGAGCAGTTCTTC.

V and J are TRBV6-1 and TRBJ1-5, with 7 bases aligning to TRBD1. In germline, CDR1 is MNHNS, CDR2 SASEGT. V lost 2 bases, J lost 1 base, and 14 bases stayed unmatched. The CDR3 extends over 19 amino acids. The CDR3 here is CASSESVGYEGASNQPQHF. The CDR3 DNA sequence: TGTGCCAGCAGTGAATCAGTCGGCTATGAGGGGGCCAGCAATCAGCCCCAGCATTTT.

The chain carries TRBV28 and TRBJ2-7; 10 bases fit TRBD1. Trimming took 8 bases from V and 5 from J; bases not matched to a gene: 3. The CDR3 totals 12 residues. The V gene's germline CDR1 is MDHEN and CDR2 SYDVKM. CDR3 sequence reads: CASADRGDEQYF. Here the CDR3 DNA reads TGTGCCAGCGCGGACAGGGGGGACGAGCAGTACTTC.

The chain is built from TRBV6-6 and TRBJ1-1; TRBD1 is a possible D gene (5 bases). Trimming removed 7 bases at V and 6 bases at J, with 12 bases between. The germline gives CDR1 MNHNY, CDR2 SVGAGI (reference sequence). CDR3 length: 12 residues. DNA for the CDR3: TGTGCCAGCACCCGGGGAGGGGCTGAAGCTTTCTTT. Translation gives CASTRGGAEAFF.

This chain uses TRBV7-9 with TRBJ2-7, with TRBD1 matching over 8 bases. The CDR3 loop spans 14 amino acids. V lost 8 bases to trimming and J lost 6 bases; unmatched junction nucleotides: 12. Germline V CDR1 and CDR2: SEHNR, FQNEAQ (reference sequence). CDR3 nucleotide sequence: TGTGCCAGCTCCCACCGAGGACAGGGATCCGAGCAGTACTTC. This codes for CASSHRGQGSEQYF.

Details on this clone: Other nucleotide sequences in the sample specify the same CDR3. The genes are TRBV7-2 and TRBJ1-3; tentative D call: TRBD1 (6 bases). This CDR3 contains 12 residues. The V and J ends lost 5 bases and 7 bases respectively, with 9 bases between them. The germline V gene encodes CDR1 SGHTA and CDR2 FQGNSA. CDR3 protein: CASSLTGNTIYF. CDR3 in DNA: TGTGCCAGCAGCCTCACAGGGAACACCATATATTTT.

The V gene is TRBV18, the J gene TRBJ2-7, with 8 nucleotides matching TRBD1. Germline trimming cut 3 bases from V and 3 bases from J; bases unmatched to any gene: 4. The CDR3 length is 14 residues. Germline CDR1 and CDR2: KGHSH and LQKENI. DNA for the CDR3: TGTGCCAGCTCACCGCGAACAGGGGGCTACGAGCAGTACGTC. Its translation is CASSPRTGGYEQYV.

The genes are TRBV4-1 and TRBJ1-2, with D unclear. V shed 1 base and J shed 4 bases, with 10 bases lying between them. CDR1 is MGHRA and CDR2 is YSYEKL in the germline V gene. The CDR3 spans 14 residues. CDR3 region: CASSQADGLYGYTF. Here the CDR3 DNA reads TGCGCCAGCAGCCAAGCCGACGGGCTCTATGGCTACACCTTC.

This chain connects TRBV25-1 to TRBJ2-1; D possibly matches TRBD1 or TRBD2 (5 bases each). Germline V gene data show CDR1 as MGHDK and CDR2 as SYGVNS. The CDR3 sequence is 14 residues long. The V gene lost 5 bases and the J gene lost 9 bases, with 17 bases spanning the gap. CDR3 protein: CASSYPGPSSEQFF. The CDR3 DNA sequence: TGTGCCAGCAGTTATCCGGGACCATCCAGTGAGCAGTTCTTC.

CDR3 coding DNA: TGTGCCAGCAGTTCGACTAGCGGGGATTCGACGGATACGCAGTATTTT. Translated: CASSSTSGDSTDTQYF. J is TRBJ2-3 and V is TRBV5-6, with 11 bases that match TRBD2. Germline CDR1 SGHDT, CDR2 YYEEEE. With 5 bases clipped from V and 6 bases from J, the junction kept 11 bases outside the gene matches. The CDR3 contains 16 residues.

This sequence joins TRBV27 and TRBJ1-1; possible D gene TRBD1, 5 bases. With 3 bases removed from V and 4 bases from J, the gap between germline ends came to 9 bases. The germline V gene encodes CDR1 MNHEY and CDR2 SMNVEV (reference sequence). CDR3 length equals 13 residues. CDR3 amino acids: CASSLGRFTEAFF. DNA for the CDR3: TGTGCCAGCAGTTTGGGACGGTTCACTGAAGCTTTCTTT.

The rearrangement joins TRBV5-4 to TRBJ1-1, with D possibly TRBD1 on 5 matching bases. The CDR3 length is 15 residues. The germline V gene has CDR1 SGHNT and CDR2 YYREEE (reference sequence). Trimming stripped 6 bases from V and 0 bases from J, with 15 bases between. Here the CDR3 DNA reads TGTGCCAGCACCCCATCGGGACGGATGAACACTGAAGCTTTCTTT. Protein sequence: CASTPSGRMNTEAFF.

This chain links TRBV18 with TRBJ2-5, with 8 bases identical to TRBD1. V shed 4 bases and J 4 bases; nucleotides not matched to a gene: 5. The CDR3 runs to 14 residues. Germline CDR1 is KGHSH and CDR2 is LQKENI. The CDR3 protein is CASSRQGQRETQYF. The CDR3, as DNA: TGTGCCAGCTCACGACAGGGGCAGCGAGAGACCCAGTACTTC.

The chain recombines TRBV7-9 with TRBJ2-1; 12 positions match TRBD2. CDR1 and CDR2 (germline): SEHNR, FQNEAQ (reference sequence). Unmatched junction bases numbered 7, after V lost 5 bases and J lost 5 bases. This CDR3 region has 16 residues. The CDR3 region has the DNA TGTGCCAGCAGCGCGACTAGCGGGGGAACCCACAATGAGCAGTTCTTC. Its protein is CASSATSGGTHNEQFF.

This chain joins TRBV19 and TRBJ1-2; D is uncertain. Per the germline V gene, CDR1 is LNHDA and CDR2 is SQIVND (reference sequence). V lost 5 bases to trimming and J lost 6 bases, with 10 bases between them. The CDR3 loop spans 12 amino acids. CDR3 protein: CASSSSFDGYTF. Here the CDR3 DNA reads TGTGCCAGTAGTTCAAGCTTCGATGGCTACACCTTC.

Only one count was recorded for this clone. This chain connects TRBV4-2 to TRBJ2-1, with 7 bases matching TRBD2. Germline trimming cut 4 bases from V and 8 bases from J; bases unmatched to any gene: 8. This CDR3 has 14 amino acids. Germline lookup yields CDR1 LGHNA and CDR2 YNFKEQ. The CDR3 DNA follows: TGTGCCAGCAGCCTGGGGGGGATGATGGATGAGCAGTTCTTC. Protein sequence: CASSLGGMMDEQFF.

The rearrangement uses TRBV7-9 and TRBJ1-5; 7 bases line up with TRBD1. Germline V CDR1 and CDR2: SEHNR, FQNEAQ (reference sequence). The length of the CDR3 is 16 residues. The V gene end was trimmed by 5 bases and the J gene end by 0 bases; junction bases not matched to a gene: 7. CDR3 protein: CASSEDRAHSNQPQHF. As DNA, the CDR3 is TGTGCCAGCAGCGAAGACAGGGCCCATAGCAATCAGCCCCAGCATTTT.

As DNA, the CDR3 is TGCGCCAGCAGCGTTGTCCCGGGACAGGAGCAGTACGTC. It encodes CASSVVPGQEQYV. The V and J genes are TRBV5-1 and TRBJ2-7, with TRBD1 matching over 7 bases. Germline assignment: CDR1 SGHRS and CDR2 YFSETQ. The CDR3 is 13 residues long. V was clipped by 4 bases and J by 7 bases; unmatched bases: 8.

The chain couples TRBV7-2 to TRBJ1-1, with D hard to call. The germline CDR1 and CDR2 sequences are SGHTA and FQGNSA. Trimming shortened V by 3 bases and J by 4 bases, and 15 bases separated the two germline ends. This CDR3 region has 15 residues. CDR3 sequence (DNA): TGTGCCAGCAGCTTGAGTGCGGGCCGGGGCACTGAAGCTTTCTTT. Encoded protein: CASSLSAGRGTEAFF.

The V gene is TRBV5-1, the J gene TRBJ2-5; D not resolved. The better agreement between TRBJ2-7 and the DNA end casts doubt on the J call. CDR3 length equals 12 residues. Per the germline V gene, CDR1 is SGHRS and CDR2 is YFSETQ. The CDR3 sequence is CASSLTWAEQYF. CDR3 nucleotide sequence: TGCGCCAGCAGCTTAACGTGGGCCGAGCAGTACTTC.

The chain is built from TRBV27 and TRBJ2-2; 11 nucleotides match TRBD1. The CDR3 is 14 amino acids. The V and J ends lost 5 bases and 8 bases, in that order; junction bases with no gene match: 4. The V gene's germline CDR1 is MNHEY and CDR2 SMNVEV (reference sequence). CDR3 DNA: TGTGCCAGCAGTATGGGACAGGGGGTGGGGGAGCTGTTTTTT. Translating gives CASSMGQGVGELFF.

In its sample, this clone was seen once. The chain carries TRBV7-9 and TRBJ2-7, with unresolved D. There are 14 residues in the CDR3. Germline values: CDR1 SEHNR, CDR2 FQNEAQ (reference sequence). V was cut by 4 bases and J by 2 bases, with 12 bases left in between. The CDR3, as DNA: TGTGCCAGCAGCTCGCCCCGACGGACCTACGAGCAGTACTTC. Protein: CASSSPRRTYEQYF.

This sequence joins TRBV5-5 and TRBJ2-5; possible D gene TRBD1, 6 bases. This CDR3 has 16 amino acids. Germline CDR1 and CDR2: SGHKS and YYEKEE (reference sequence). Trimming removed 0 bases at V and 4 bases at J, with 16 bases between. The DNA of the CDR3 is TGTGCCAGCAGCTTGGCCGCGAGGGGGAAGGGAGAGACCCAGTACTTC. It yields the protein CASSLAARGKGETQYF.

The gene calls are TRBV28 and TRBJ1-2; unclear D gene. V gave up 3 bases and J gave up 8 bases, with 10 bases separating them. Germline V gives CDR1 MDHEN, CDR2 SYDVKM. The CDR3 consists of 12 residues. CDR3 region: CASSLSPGGYTF. CDR3 coding DNA: TGTGCCAGCAGTTTGTCCCCCGGGGGCTACACCTTC.

The chain couples TRBV18 to TRBJ2-7, with TRBD2 identical over 7 bases. Germline V gene lookup returns CDR1 KGHSH and CDR2 LQKENI. The V segment lost 3 bases and the J segment 3 bases; nucleotides outside the gene matches: 8. This CDR3 has 15 residues. CDR3 nucleotide sequence: TGTGCCAGCTCACCCCGGACTAGTTTTTTCTACGAGCAGTACTTC. As protein: CASSPRTSFFYEQYF.

This chain joins TRBV2 and TRBJ2-6; D not resolved. Germline V gene sequence: CDR1 SNHLY, CDR2 FYNNEI. Trimming removed 4 bases from V and 1 base from J, with 14 bases in between. The CDR3 spans 17 residues. DNA of the CDR3: TGTGCCAGCAGTGTGGGAAGGGTAGTGTCTGGGGCCAACGTCCTGACTTTC. This codes for CASSVGRVVSGANVLTF.